The 21 T cell receptor beta chains given below trace back to one sample, sequenced in a study of shared clonotypes between healthy human individuals. The protocol was immunoSEQ multiplex PCR, while the TCRdb copy is restricted to in-frame clones and leaves out a portion. There are about 2.2 million clones in the sample; approximately 94% occur only once, and around 1.7% lies in the top ten. The naive CD8 population came from CD45RO-negative cells selected for CCR7, without terminally differentiated effector memory CD45RA+ cells. Sequencing was performed on naive CD8+ T cells from PBMCs. These receptors were taken from a man aged 18 to 35 in good health. Some clones in this sample may be carry-over from other donors' samples.

J is TRBJ2-1 and V is TRBV9, with 10 bases matching TRBD1. Trimming removed 7 bases from V and 8 bases from J; junction bases left unmatched: 3. The CDR3 is made up of 12 amino acids. CDR1 and CDR2 from the germline V gene are SGDLS and YYNGEE. The CDR3 DNA reads as TGTGCCAGCCAGACAGGGGGCGATGAGCAGTTCTTC. As protein: CASQTGGDEQFF.

V is TRBV7-9 and J is TRBJ1-2; TRBD1 agrees at 8 bases. The CDR3 is 16 residues long. The trim removed 2 bases at V and 7 bases at J, leaving 12 bases unmatched. Germline assignment: CDR1 SEHNR and CDR2 FQNEAQ (reference sequence). As DNA, the CDR3 is TGTGCCAGCAGCTTAATCCCGACAGGGGATTTTGGTGGCTACACCTTC. Residues: CASSLIPTGDFGGYTF.

The gene calls are TRBV29-1 and TRBJ2-1; D possibly corresponds to TRBD2 (6 bases). Germline assignment: CDR1 SQVTM and CDR2 ANQGSEA. The CDR3 contains 14 residues. Trimming removed 6 bases from V and 2 bases from J, with 14 bases in between. The CDR3 loop is CSVLLAPPYNEQFF. In nucleotides, the CDR3 is TGCAGCGTACTACTAGCACCCCCCTACAATGAGCAGTTCTTC.

This clone showed up just once. This CDR3 reads CASSFGSSGGRGAYEQYF. For the CDR3, the DNA is TGTGCCAGCAGTTTTGGATCGAGCGGGGGCCGGGGGGCCTACGAGCAGTACTTC. The genes are TRBV27 and TRBJ2-7; 8 bases agree with TRBD2. CDR3 length: 18 residues. From germline, CDR1 is MNHEY and CDR2 SMNVEV (reference sequence). Trimming removed 3 bases from V and 2 bases from J; junction bases left unmatched: 15.

This clone was recorded once. The rearrangement links TRBV19 to TRBJ2-7, with 9 bases aligning to TRBD2. The germline V gene encodes CDR1 LNHDA and CDR2 SQIVND (reference sequence). The CDR3 has 14 amino acids. With 9 bases clipped from V and 0 bases from J, the junction kept 6 bases outside the gene matches. CDR3 sequence reads: CASQISGSSYEQYF. CDR3 DNA sequence: TGTGCCAGCCAAATTAGCGGGAGCTCCTACGAGCAGTACTTC.

This rearrangement joins TRBV27 to TRBJ2-7; a weak D match, TRBD1 (6 bases). The V gene's germline CDR1 is MNHEY and CDR2 SMNVEV (reference sequence). Trimming took off 0 bases at V and 6 bases at J, with 9 bases between the two ends. The CDR3 consists of 13 residues. The CDR3 nucleotides read TGTGCCAGCAGTTTATCGGCAGGGGTCGAGCAGTACTTC. Residues: CASSLSAGVEQYF.

The chain combines TRBV7-9 with TRBJ2-5, with TRBD2 identical over 7 bases. The CDR3 length is 14 residues. Germline V lookup: CDR1 SEHNR, CDR2 FQNEAQ (reference sequence). V was clipped by 5 bases and J by 5 bases; unmatched bases: 8. The CDR3 loop reads CASSPGTNYETQYF. CDR3 coding DNA: TGTGCCAGCAGCCCCGGGACTAATTATGAGACCCAGTACTTC.

The chain couples TRBV29-1 to TRBJ2-7; D remains unclear. The CDR3 covers 14 residues. From germline, CDR1 is SQVTM and CDR2 ANQGSEA. With 7 bases removed from V and 7 bases from J, the gap between germline ends came to 23 bases. CDR3: CSAGAAGTAWEQYF. CDR3 nucleotide sequence: TGCAGCGCTGGTGCTGCCGGTACTGCGTGGGAGCAGTACTTC.

This clone was observed a single time. DNA for the CDR3: TGTGCCAGCAGCTTTGAAAGCGGGAGGTCTAATGAGCAGTTCTTC. Residues: CASSFESGRSNEQFF. The J gene is TRBJ2-1, the V gene TRBV11-2, with TRBD2 identical over 9 bases. This CDR3 contains 15 residues. Germline V gives CDR1 SGHAT, CDR2 FQNNGV. The V segment lost 3 bases and the J segment 7 bases; nucleotides outside the gene matches: 7.

This rearrangement joins TRBV5-4 to TRBJ1-4, with a possible D match to TRBD1 (5 bases). The CDR3 covers 15 residues. CDR1 and CDR2 from the germline V gene are SGHNT and YYREEE (reference sequence). V was cut by 3 bases and J by 3 bases, with 12 bases left in between. In DNA, the CDR3 is TGTGCCAGCAGCTCCGGGACGGCGGCTAATGAAAAACTGTTTTTT. As protein: CASSSGTAANEKLFF.

The J gene is TRBJ2-1, the V gene TRBV4-1; 9 positions match TRBD2. This CDR3 has 14 residues. Germline assignment: CDR1 MGHRA and CDR2 YSYEKL. V dropped 2 bases and J dropped 9; count of bases not matched to a gene: 5. This chain's CDR3 is CASSQRTSDGEQFF. DNA of the CDR3: TGCGCCAGCAGCCAAAGGACTAGCGACGGTGAGCAGTTCTTC.

The chain joins TRBV2 to TRBJ2-1; 8 positions match TRBD1. The CDR3 sequence is 14 residues long. Germline V gene sequence: CDR1 SNHLY, CDR2 FYNNEI. This CDR3 reads CTLLRQGASDEQFF. CDR3 coding DNA: TGTACACTCCTCCGGCAGGGGGCTTCGGATGAGCAGTTCTTC.

The V and J genes are TRBV9 and TRBJ2-3, with TRBD2 as a possible D gene (6 bases). Germline V lookup: CDR1 SGDLS, CDR2 YYNGEE. This CDR3 region has 15 residues. The germline V and J ends were trimmed by 0 bases and 4 bases, with 12 bases remaining between them. The CDR3 is CASSVDLLAADTQYF. As DNA, the CDR3 is TGTGCCAGCAGCGTAGACTTACTAGCTGCAGATACGCAGTATTTT.

In this sample, this clone turned up once. The chain combines TRBV7-9 with TRBJ1-2, with a possible D match to TRBD1 (6 bases). Trimming took 5 bases from V and 6 from J, leaving 22 bases between them. Germline-derived CDR1 and CDR2 are SEHNR and FQNEAQ (reference sequence). CDR3 size: 16 residues. The CDR3 DNA reads TGTGCCAGCAGCGCCCTGCACAGGGAAGGAGTCGATGGCTACACCTTC. Amino acids: CASSALHREGVDGYTF.

This clone was recorded only once. The chain uses TRBV7-9 and TRBJ1-1; TRBD1 matches 10 bases. With V trimmed by 1 base and J by 6 bases, 5 bases remained unmatched. CDR1 SEHNR and CDR2 FQNEAQ come from the germline V gene (reference sequence). The CDR3 sequence is 15 residues long. CDR3 in amino acids: CASSLVGQGRPEAFF. The CDR3 bases are TGTGCCAGCAGCTTAGTGGGACAGGGGAGGCCTGAAGCTTTCTTT.

The rearrangement links TRBV4-1 to TRBJ1-4; D is uncertain. Trimming removed 3 bases from V and 7 bases from J, with 15 bases in between. The CDR3 loop spans 15 amino acids. Per the germline V gene, CDR1 is MGHRA and CDR2 is YSYEKL. The CDR3 protein is CASSHREDRSEKLFF. The CDR3, as DNA: TGCGCCAGCAGCCATCGAGAGGATCGTTCTGAAAAACTGTTTTTT.

The CDR3 sequence: CASSQDLWSLSGNTIYF. CDR3 in DNA: TGCGCCAGCAGCCAAGATCTTTGGAGCCTCTCTGGAAACACCATATATTTT. The genes are TRBV4-1 and TRBJ1-3; D is uncertain. Trimming cost V 0 bases and J 0 bases, with 12 bases left between them. This CDR3 is 17 amino acids long. Germline-derived CDR1 and CDR2 are MGHRA and YSYEKL.

The chain recombines TRBV11-2 with TRBJ1-2, with unresolved D. The CDR3 totals 14 residues. Germline CDR1 and CDR2: SGHAT and FQNNGV. With 1 base removed from V and 1 base from J, the gap between germline ends came to 7 bases. CDR3 loop: CASSLAGLNYGYTF. As DNA, the CDR3 is TGTGCCAGCAGCTTAGCCGGGCTTAACTATGGCTACACCTTC.

This chain joins TRBV9 and TRBJ2-2; 8 bases are a match to TRBD2. The V gene's germline CDR1 is SGDLS and CDR2 YYNGEE. There are 15 residues in the CDR3. V was pared by 4 bases and J by 2 bases, with 4 bases of the junction left unmatched. The CDR3 protein is CASSSGSPNTGELFF. Written as DNA, the CDR3 is TGTGCCAGCAGCAGCGGGAGTCCCAACACCGGGGAGCTGTTTTTT.

This sequence joins TRBV14 and TRBJ2-5; D unclear. The V gene lost 0 bases and the J gene lost 2 bases, with 7 bases spanning the gap. The CDR3 has 14 amino acids. Germline V gene data show CDR1 as SGHDN and CDR2 as FVKESK. CDR3 amino acids: CASSQDDQQETQYF. DNA of the CDR3: TGTGCCAGCAGCCAAGACGACCAGCAAGAGACCCAGTACTTC.

Comment on this clone: Different DNA sequences within this sample yield the same CDR3. J is TRBJ2-7 and V is TRBV18; 9 bases fit TRBD1. This CDR3 comprises 14 residues. V was clipped by 1 base and J by 5 bases; unmatched bases: 3. The germline V gene encodes CDR1 KGHSH and CDR2 LQKENI. In DNA form, the CDR3 reads TGTGCCAGCTCACCACGGGACAGGGTTGACGAGCAGTACTTC. Translating it yields CASSPRDRVDEQYF.